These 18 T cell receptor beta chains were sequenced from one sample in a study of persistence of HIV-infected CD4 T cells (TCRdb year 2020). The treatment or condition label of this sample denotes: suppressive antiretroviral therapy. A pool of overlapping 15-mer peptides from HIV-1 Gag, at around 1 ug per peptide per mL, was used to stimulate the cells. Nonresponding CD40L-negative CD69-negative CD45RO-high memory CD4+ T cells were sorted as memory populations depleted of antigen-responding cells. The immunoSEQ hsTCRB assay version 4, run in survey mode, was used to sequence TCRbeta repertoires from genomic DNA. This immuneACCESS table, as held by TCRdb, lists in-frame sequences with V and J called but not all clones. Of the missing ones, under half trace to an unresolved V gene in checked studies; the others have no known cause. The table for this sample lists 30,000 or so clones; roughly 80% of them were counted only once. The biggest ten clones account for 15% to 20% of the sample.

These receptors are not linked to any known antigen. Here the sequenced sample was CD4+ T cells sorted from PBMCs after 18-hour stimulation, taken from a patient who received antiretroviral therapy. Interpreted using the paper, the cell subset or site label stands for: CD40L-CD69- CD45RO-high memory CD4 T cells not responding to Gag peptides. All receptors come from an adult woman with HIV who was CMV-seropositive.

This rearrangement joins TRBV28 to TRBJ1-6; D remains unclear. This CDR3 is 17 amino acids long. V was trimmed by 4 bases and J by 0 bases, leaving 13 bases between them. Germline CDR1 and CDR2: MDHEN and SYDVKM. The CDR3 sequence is CASSSSAASSYNSPLHF. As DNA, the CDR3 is TGTGCCAGCAGTTCATCCGCCGCGAGCTCCTATAATTCACCCCTCCACTTT. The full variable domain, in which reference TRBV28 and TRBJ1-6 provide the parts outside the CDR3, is DVKVTQSSRYLVKRTGEKVFLECVQDMDHENMFWYRQDPGLGLRLIYFSYDVKMKEKGDIPEGYSVSREKKERFSLILESASTNQTSMYLCASSSSAASSYNSPLHFGNGTRLTVT.

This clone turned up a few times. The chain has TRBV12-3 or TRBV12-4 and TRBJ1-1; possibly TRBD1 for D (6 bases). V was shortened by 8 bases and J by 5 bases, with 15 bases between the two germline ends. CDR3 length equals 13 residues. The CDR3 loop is CASSIGGKTEAFF. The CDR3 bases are TGTGCCAGCTCCATAGGGGGGAAGACTGAAGCTTTCTTT.

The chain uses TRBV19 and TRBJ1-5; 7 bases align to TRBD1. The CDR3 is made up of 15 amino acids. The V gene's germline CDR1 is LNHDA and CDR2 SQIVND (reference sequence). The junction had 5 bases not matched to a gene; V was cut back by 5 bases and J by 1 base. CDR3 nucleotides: TGTGCCAGTAGTCTTTACAGGGGAAGCAATCAGCCCCAGCATTTT. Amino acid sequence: CASSLYRGSNQPQHF.

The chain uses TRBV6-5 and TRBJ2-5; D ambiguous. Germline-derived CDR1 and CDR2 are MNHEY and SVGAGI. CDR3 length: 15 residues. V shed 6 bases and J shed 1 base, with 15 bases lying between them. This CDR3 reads CASSLSGRLQETQYF. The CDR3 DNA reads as TGTGCCAGCAGCCTCTCCGGCAGGCTCCAAGAGACCCAGTACTTC.

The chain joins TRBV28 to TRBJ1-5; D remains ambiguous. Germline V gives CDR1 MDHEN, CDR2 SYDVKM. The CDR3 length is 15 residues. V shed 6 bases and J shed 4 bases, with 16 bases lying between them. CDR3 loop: CASRPAQSRNQPQHF. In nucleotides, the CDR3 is TGTGCCAGCAGACCCGCGCAATCCCGTAATCAGCCCCAGCATTTT.

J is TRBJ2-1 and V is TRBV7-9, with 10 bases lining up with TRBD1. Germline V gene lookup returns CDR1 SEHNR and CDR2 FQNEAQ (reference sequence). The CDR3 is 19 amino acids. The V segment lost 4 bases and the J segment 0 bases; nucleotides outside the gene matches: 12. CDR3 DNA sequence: TGTGCCAGCAGCTCATTGGGACAGGGGCCCAATTTCTCCTACAATGAGCAGTTCTTC. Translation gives CASSSLGQGPNFSYNEQFF.

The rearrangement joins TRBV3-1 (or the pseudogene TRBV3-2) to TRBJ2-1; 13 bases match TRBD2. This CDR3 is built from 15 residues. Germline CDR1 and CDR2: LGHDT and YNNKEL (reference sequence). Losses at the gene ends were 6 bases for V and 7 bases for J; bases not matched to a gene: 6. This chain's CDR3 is CASSRTSGSYNEQFF. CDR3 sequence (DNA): TGTGCCAGCAGTCGGACTAGCGGGAGTTATAATGAGCAGTTCTTC.

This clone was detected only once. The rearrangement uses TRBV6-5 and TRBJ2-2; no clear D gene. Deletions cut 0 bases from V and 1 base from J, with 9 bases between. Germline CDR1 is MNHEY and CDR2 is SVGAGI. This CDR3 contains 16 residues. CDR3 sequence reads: CASSYSSVLNTGELFF. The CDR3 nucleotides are TGTGCCAGCAGTTACTCGAGTGTTTTGAACACCGGGGAGCTGTTTTTT.

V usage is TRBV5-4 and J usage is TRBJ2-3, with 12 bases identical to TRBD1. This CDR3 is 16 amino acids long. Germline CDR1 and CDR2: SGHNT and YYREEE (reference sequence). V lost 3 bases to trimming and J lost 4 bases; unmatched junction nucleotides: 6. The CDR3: CASSSGDRGPSDTQYF. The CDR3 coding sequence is TGTGCCAGCAGCTCGGGGGACAGGGGGCCATCAGATACGCAGTATTTT.

This CDR3 is CASSLEQETEAFF. CDR3 coding DNA: TGTGCCAGCAGCTTAGAACAGGAGACTGAAGCTTTCTTT. V usage is TRBV7-9 and J usage is TRBJ1-1, with D possibly matching TRBD1 (5 bases). CDR1 and CDR2 from the germline V gene are SEHNR and FQNEAQ (reference sequence). CDR3 size: 13 residues. V gave up 1 base and J gave up 5 bases, with 8 bases separating them. Variable domain in full (rest from reference TRBV7-9 and TRBJ1-1): DTGVSQNPRHKITKRGQNVTFRCDPISEHNRLYWYRQTLGQGPEFLTYFQNEAQLEKSRLLSDRFSAERPKGSFSTLEIQRTEQGDSAMYLCASSLEQETEAFFGQGTRLTVV.

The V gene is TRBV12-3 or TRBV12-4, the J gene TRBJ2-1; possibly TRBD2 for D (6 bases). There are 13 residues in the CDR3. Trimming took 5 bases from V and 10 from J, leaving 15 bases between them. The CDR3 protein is CASSLRLVSEQFF. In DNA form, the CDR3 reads TGTGCCAGCAGTCTTCGACTAGTTTCCGAGCAGTTCTTC.

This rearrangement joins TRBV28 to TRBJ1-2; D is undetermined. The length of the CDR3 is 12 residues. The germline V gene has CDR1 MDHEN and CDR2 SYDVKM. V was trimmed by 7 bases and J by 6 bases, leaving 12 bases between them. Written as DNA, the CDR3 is TGTGCCAGCACCCCTTCCTTTGATGGCTACACCTTC. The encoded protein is CASTPSFDGYTF.

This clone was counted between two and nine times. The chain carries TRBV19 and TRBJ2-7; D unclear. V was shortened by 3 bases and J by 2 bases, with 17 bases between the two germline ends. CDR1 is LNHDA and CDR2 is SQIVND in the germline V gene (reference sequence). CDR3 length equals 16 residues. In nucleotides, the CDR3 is TGTGCCAGTAGTATGATTAGTACGTTCTCCCCCTACGAGCAGTACTTC. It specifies CASSMISTFSPYEQYF.

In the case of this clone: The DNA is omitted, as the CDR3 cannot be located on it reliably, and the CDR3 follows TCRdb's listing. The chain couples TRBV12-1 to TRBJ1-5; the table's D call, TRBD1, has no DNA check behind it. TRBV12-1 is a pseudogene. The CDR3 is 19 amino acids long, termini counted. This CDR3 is CASSFAYGTGGEENQPQHF.

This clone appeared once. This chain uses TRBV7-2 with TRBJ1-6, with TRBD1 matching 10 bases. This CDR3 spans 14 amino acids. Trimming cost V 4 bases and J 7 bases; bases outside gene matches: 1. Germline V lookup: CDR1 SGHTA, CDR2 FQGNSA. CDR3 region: CASSSGQGNSPLHF. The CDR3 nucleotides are TGTGCCAGCAGCTCGGGACAGGGGAATTCACCCCTCCACTTT.

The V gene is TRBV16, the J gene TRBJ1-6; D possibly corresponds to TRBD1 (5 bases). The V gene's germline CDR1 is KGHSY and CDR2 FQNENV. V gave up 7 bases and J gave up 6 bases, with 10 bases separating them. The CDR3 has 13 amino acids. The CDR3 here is CASTWTPNSPLHF. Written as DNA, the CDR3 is TGTGCCAGCACCTGGACACCTAATTCACCCCTCCACTTT.

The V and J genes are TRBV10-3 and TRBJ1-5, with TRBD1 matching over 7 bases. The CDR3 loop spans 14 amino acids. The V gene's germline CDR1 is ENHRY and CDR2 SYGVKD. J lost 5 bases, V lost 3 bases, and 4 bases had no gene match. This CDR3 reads CAISDGGGDQPQHF. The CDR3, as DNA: TGTGCCATCAGTGACGGAGGGGGCGATCAGCCCCAGCATTTT.

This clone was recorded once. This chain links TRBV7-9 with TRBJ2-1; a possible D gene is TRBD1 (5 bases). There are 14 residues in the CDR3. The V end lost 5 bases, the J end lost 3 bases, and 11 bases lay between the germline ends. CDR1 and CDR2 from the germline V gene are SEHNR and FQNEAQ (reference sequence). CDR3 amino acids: CASSPGAVYNEQFF. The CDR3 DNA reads TGTGCCAGCAGCCCTGGGGCGGTCTACAATGAGCAGTTCTTC.